This T cell receptor (beta chain) was obtained from a study of T cell responses to AZD1222 COVID-19 vaccine listed by TCRdb under 2021. Regarding the complete study: A total of over 230 trial participants underwent TCR sequencing, of whom around 200 received two doses of AZD1222 and about 25 received two doses of the MenACWY control vaccine. Trial participants were enrolled into age subgroups of 18-55, 56-69 and 70-plus years, which contained 148, 28 and 57 TCR-sequenced participants, respectively.

The CDR3 regions of human TCRbeta chains were analyzed by immunosequencing. In the authors' own workflow: TCRs in the repertoires were matched against a reference library of SARS-CoV-2-specific TCRs that had been generated with the MIRA antigen-specificity platform. Breadth was defined as the fraction of unique TCRs that were SARS-CoV-2-associated, and depth was defined as the fraction of total T cells that were SARS-CoV-2-associated. Using the MIRA data, each spike-specific TCR was mapped to the spike region that the TCR reacts to and placed in a CD4 or CD8 class. Log10-transformed breadth and depth values were compared by one-way ANOVA with Sidak's multiple comparisons tests. TCRdb took this table from immuneACCESS and kept in-frame rearrangements with V and J called. Such tables lack part of the clones; where checked against another copy, unresolved V genes explain under half of the gap, and the rest is unexplained. The D gene and trimming were derived from the DNA, and the V and J assignments and clone size from that table. Across this sample there are fewer than 70,000 clones, with around 80% seen only once. Together, the top ten hold around an eighth of the sample.

The research as a whole found: The whole spike protein was spanned by vaccine-associated CD4 TCRs, and dominant responses were seen in regions 160-218 and 743-854. Epitopes outside the regions mutated in the B.1.351 and B.1.1.7 variants were reportedly recognized by nearly half of the unique spike-specific TCRs. The 56-69-year group was small, and its depth increase did not reach significance, likely because of low power. Participants were mostly white British and included more females than males, and it was suggested by the authors that clonal diversity may have been underestimated. Conclusions about previously exposed vaccinees are limited, since just 6 or 7 AZD1222 recipients were seropositive for SARS-CoV-2 at baseline. Because no samples from the day 14 peak response were available, repertoires could be characterized only after the peak T cell response. After two AZD1222 doses, spike-specific TCR breadth and depth were significantly higher than at day 0 and than in MenACWY recipients.

This clone was counted a few times. The antigen it recognizes is unknown. One end of the junction is discordant with germline, which a read error may explain. The CDR3 spans 18 residues, from the cysteine through the phenylalanine. CDR3 DNA is the only sequence kept; it has 54 bases, read in frame from the first base. The germline V gene encodes CDR1 SSHAT and CDR2 FNYEAQ (reference sequence). This sample's time point label indicates: about 28 days (+/-7) after the second vaccine dose. AZD1222 recipients given second doses at about 4 weeks or at about 12 weeks were pooled, since spike-specific TCR depth and breadth were not found to differ between the two schedules. Samples from vaccinated people were obtained from the UK trials COV001 and COV002, which included a single-blind randomized controlled phase 2/3 trial of AZD1222 (ChAdOx1 nCoV-19) in healthy adults. For TCRbeta chain sequencing, PBMC samples from trial participants were taken at day 0 and at day 28 after the second dose.

Sample: peripheral blood, taken 28 days after the second AZD1222 dose. Recombination connected TRBV7-7 to TRBJ2-1; TRBD1 is a possible D gene, resting on 5 matching bases. The receptor was derived from an adult who received the AZD1222 COVID-19 vaccine. The CDR3 is CDGMALYGRERSYNEQFF. The nucleotide sequence reads as follows: TGCGATGGAATGGCGTTATACGGCAGGGAACGCTCCTACAATGAGCAGTTCTTC.